The sequence of this TCR beta chain was determined in a study of T cell responses to AZD1222 COVID-19 vaccine (dated by TCRdb to the early 2020s). Some background on the complete study: TCR sequencing covered roughly 230 trial participants: 200 to 220 given two doses of AZD1222 and about 26 given two doses of MenACWY control vaccine. Trial participants were enrolled into age subgroups of 18-55, 56-69 and 70-plus years, which contained approximately 150, 28 and 58 TCR-sequenced participants, respectively.

In the case of this clone: Its antigen is still unknown. Nothing much larger sits one base from this clone, and base qualities are not available.

The CDR3 regions of human TCRbeta chains were analyzed by immunosequencing. In the paper's pipeline: Repertoire TCRs were checked for matches against a reference library of SARS-CoV-2-specific TCRs that had been generated using the MIRA antigen-specificity platform. Breadth was defined as the fraction of unique TCRs that were SARS-CoV-2-associated, and depth was defined as the fraction of total T cells that were SARS-CoV-2-associated. Using the MIRA data, every spike-specific TCR was mapped to the spike region that the TCR reacted to and assigned to either a CD4 or a CD8 class. Log10-transformed breadth and depth values were compared by one-way ANOVA with Sidak's multiple comparisons tests. TCRdb holds this immuneACCESS table with in-frame rearrangements only. Some clones are missing; in checked studies, unresolved V genes explain under half, and the rest has no known cause. V and J calls and clone size are given by that table; D and trimming were obtained from the DNA. For this sample there are 100,000 to 120,000 clones; 92% appear just once. 2% to 2.5% of the sample is taken by the ten largest.

What the study reported, not specific to this receptor: Conclusions about previously exposed vaccinees are limited, since just a handful of AZD1222 recipients were seropositive for SARS-CoV-2 at baseline. CD4 TCRs associated with the vaccine covered the entire spike protein, and the dominant responses were in regions 160-218 and 743-854. Spike-specific TCR breadth and depth rose significantly after two AZD1222 doses compared with day 0 and with MenACWY recipients. Because no day 14 peak-response samples were available, the repertoires could be characterized only after the peak T cell response. Most participants were white British and females outnumbered males, and the authors suggested that clonal diversity may have been underestimated. The 56-69-year group was small, and its depth increase did not reach significance, likely because of low power. Reportedly, close to half of the unique spike-specific TCRs recognized epitopes lying outside the regions that are mutated in the B.1.351 and B.1.1.7 variants.

At the junction V is shortened by 6 bases and J by 1 base, with 12 bases in between. Looking up the germline V gene (reference sequence) yields CDR1 MNHEY and CDR2 SMNVEV. Spanning cysteine to phenylalanine, the CDR3 consists of 15 amino acids. This entry keeps only the CDR3 DNA: 45 bases, framed from base 1. Explained via the paper, the time point label denotes: about 28 days (+/-7) after the second vaccine dose. AZD1222 recipients whose second dose came at about 4 weeks and those whose second dose came at about 12 weeks were combined into one group, since spike-specific TCR depth and breadth did not differ between the two schedules. Vaccinee samples came from UK trials COV001 and COV002, including a single-blind randomized controlled phase 2/3 trial of AZD1222 (ChAdOx1 nCoV-19) in healthy adults. For TCRbeta chain sequencing, PBMC samples were collected from trial participants at day 0 and at day 28 after the second dose.

The TCR sequence derives from an adult who received the AZD1222 COVID-19 vaccine. The receptor chain draws on TRBV27 and TRBJ2-2; the D gene cannot be resolved reliably. The input for sequencing was peripheral blood, taken 28 days after the second AZD1222 dose. In nucleotides, the sequence is TGTGCCAGCAGAGACATAAGCTTGAACACCGGGGAGCTGTTTTTT. It codes for CASRDISLNTGELFF.